The rows below give T cell receptor beta chains drawn from one sample of a study of cytomegalovirus exposure and HLA in healthy donors. The protocol was immunoSEQ multiplex PCR, while the TCRdb copy is restricted to in-frame clones and leaves out a portion. The sample lists approximately 110,000 clones; approximately 71% were seen once. Sequencing was performed on PBMCs. The receptors were sampled from a woman between 70 and 85 years old in good health and CMV-seropositive. The CDR3 runs from the conserved cysteine through the conserved F or W. D genes are given only for firm matches. Clone sizes are given selectively: once, few, many, or a class where the clone is expanded.

J gene,V gene,D gene,clone size,CDR3 protein,CDR3 DNA
TRBJ1-1,TRBV2,NA,NA,CASSAQGHNTEAFF,TGTGCCAGCAGTGCCCAGGGGCATAACACTGAAGCTTTCTTT
TRBJ1-2,TRBV5-6,TRBD1,NA,CASSPVEFLGTGIGYTF,TGTGCCAGCAGCCCAGTCGAATTTCTTGGGACAGGGATTGGCTACACCTTC
TRBJ1-5,TRBV18,TRBD1,once,CASSPGTGQDQPQHF,TGTGCCAGCTCACCTGGGACAGGGCAGGATCAGCCCCAGCATTTT
TRBJ1-1,TRBV18,NA,NA,CASSPPLDRNTEAFF,TGTGCCAGCTCACCACCGTTAGACAGAAACACTGAAGCTTTCTTT
TRBJ1-3,TRBV7-6,NA,NA,CASSSGGNTIYF,TGTGCCAGCAGCTCCGGGGGAAACACCATATATTTT
TRBJ2-2,TRBV7-7,NA,NA,CASSLGQGGTGELFF,TGTGCCAGCAGCTTAGGGCAGGGGGGCACCGGGGAGCTGTTTTTT
TRBJ2-5,TRBV15,TRBD2,NA,CATSNEGGTRGETQYF,TGTGCCACCAGCAATGAAGGAGGGACTAGGGGGGAGACCCAGTACTTC
TRBJ2-1,TRBV6-5,NA,NA,CASSYSGGPNEQFF,TGTGCCAGCAGTTACTCCGGGGGGCCCAATGAGCAGTTCTTC
TRBJ1-1,TRBV14,NA,NA,CASSQGRPRDTEAFF,TGTGCCAGCAGCCAAGGACGGCCTCGGGACACTGAAGCTTTCTTT
TRBJ2-7,TRBV9,NA,few,CASSRGGASYEQYF,TGTGCCAGCAGCCGCGGCGGGGCCTCCTACGAGCAGTACTTC
TRBJ1-1,TRBV7-3,TRBD1,NA,CASSLSRQGEAFF,TGTGCCAGCAGCCTAAGCCGACAGGGAGAAGCTTTCTTT
TRBJ1-4,TRBV2,NA,few,CASSAGMGEKLFF,TGTGCCAGCAGTGCGGGGATGGGCGAAAAACTGTTTTTT
TRBJ2-6,TRBV5-1,NA,NA,CASSLFGREAGANVLTF,TGCGCCAGCAGCTTGTTTGGCAGGGAGGCTGGGGCCAACGTCCTGACTTTC
TRBJ1-5,TRBV27,TRBD1,NA,CASSRHRGGNQPQHF,TGTGCCAGCAGTCGTCACAGGGGGGGCAATCAGCCCCAGCATTTT
TRBJ2-7,TRBV6-5,NA,few,CASNQQGTFYEQYF,TGTGCCAGCAATCAACAGGGGACTTTCTACGAGCAGTACTTC
TRBJ1-4,TRBV6-6,NA,NA,CASSPGPGAGELFF,TGTGCCAGCAGCCCTGGACCCGGAGCGGGGGAACTGTTTTTT
TRBJ2-3,TRBV5-1,TRBD2,NA,CASSPGGGTDTQYF,TGCGCCAGCAGCCCGGGAGGGGGGACAGATACGCAGTATTTT
TRBJ2-2,TRBV29-1,NA,NA,CSAAGTGELFF,TGCAGCGCGGCGGGCACCGGGGAGCTGTTTTTT
TRBJ1-2,TRBV27,TRBD1,NA,CASKPPGGYGYTF,TGTGCCAGCAAACCTCCAGGGGGCTATGGCTACACCTTC
TRBJ1-6,TRBV9,NA,NA,CASSGMGGSSYNSPLHF,TGTGCCAGCAGTGGGATGGGGGGGAGCTCCTATAATTCACCCCTCCACTTT
TRBJ2-1,TRBV15,TRBD2,few,CATSRETSGGDNEQFF,TGTGCCACCAGCAGAGAAACTAGCGGGGGGGACAATGAGCAGTTCTTC
TRBJ2-5,TRBV6-1,TRBD1,NA,CASSVGQAQETQYF,TGTGCCAGCAGCGTGGGACAGGCCCAAGAGACCCAGTACTTC
TRBJ2-5,TRBV6-6,TRBD1,NA,CASSPTGPGETQYF,TGTGCCAGCAGCCCGACAGGGCCGGGAGAGACCCAGTACTTC
TRBJ1-4,TRBV2,NA,NA,CASRNRIRSNEKLFF,TGTGCCAGCAGAAACAGAATTAGGTCTAATGAAAAACTGTTTTTT
TRBJ2-1,TRBV6-1,NA,NA,CASSETGRNEQFF,TGTGCCAGCAGTGAGACAGGGAGGAATGAGCAGTTCTTC
TRBJ1-1,TRBV4-1,TRBD1,NA,CASSRDDRGTEAFF,TGCGCCAGCAGCCGAGACGACAGGGGGACTGAAGCTTTCTTT
TRBJ2-7,TRBV30,TRBD1,NA,CAWSAFGDSYEQYF,TGTGCCTGGAGTGCGTTCGGGGACAGCTACGAGCAGTACTTC
TRBJ1-2,TRBV4-3,NA,NA,CASSHPGVYGYTF,TGCGCCAGCAGCCACCCAGGGGTTTATGGCTACACCTTC
TRBJ1-1,TRBV6-5,NA,NA,CASSYSAGHTEAFF,TGTGCCAGCAGTTACTCGGCAGGGCACACTGAAGCTTTCTTT
TRBJ1-2,TRBV5-6,TRBD1,NA,CASSLQGVLNYGYTF,TGTGCCAGCAGCTTGCAGGGGGTCCTTAACTATGGCTACACCTTC
TRBJ2-3,TRBV4-2,TRBD2,NA,CASSQTPGGGQADTQYF,TGTGCCAGCAGCCAAACCCCTGGCGGGGGGCAGGCGGATACGCAGTATTTT
TRBJ1-2,TRBV5-1,NA,NA,CASSQGGTLFNTF,TGCGCCAGCAGCCAAGGGGGAACCTTGTTTAACACCTTC
TRBJ1-1,TRBV18,NA,NA,CASSPVPGAEAFF,TGTGCCAGCTCACCTGTCCCGGGGGCTGAAGCTTTCTTT
TRBJ2-3,TRBV7-2,TRBD2,NA,CASSLLNVAGSTDTQYF,TGTGCCAGCAGCTTATTAAACGTAGCGGGGAGCACAGATACGCAGTATTTT
TRBJ2-5,TRBV5-1,TRBD1,NA,CASSFTGTAQETQYF,TGCGCCAGCAGCTTTACAGGGACAGCCCAAGAGACCCAGTACTTC
TRBJ2-3,TRBV4-2,TRBD2,NA,CASSQETGAGATDTQYF,TGTGCCAGCAGCCAAGAAACAGGAGCGGGGGCCACAGATACGCAGTATTTT
TRBJ2-1,TRBV7-7,TRBD2,NA,CASSLRGLGDNEQFF,TGTGCCAGCAGCTTACGGGGACTAGGCGACAATGAGCAGTTCTTC
TRBJ2-6,TRBV7-3,TRBD1,NA,CASSLAGTGHSGANVLTF,TGTGCCAGCAGTCTCGCCGGGACAGGGCATTCTGGGGCCAACGTCCTGACTTTC
TRBJ1-1,TRBV20-1,NA,NA,CTLGDTEAFF,TGCACCCTAGGGGACACTGAAGCTTTCTTT
TRBJ1-4,TRBV6-1,TRBD1,NA,CASSDRDRGGRSEKLFF,TGTGCCAGCAGTGACCGGGACAGGGGGGGAAGGAGTGAAAAACTGTTTTTT
TRBJ2-4,TRBV6-5,NA,once,CASSPKKGFGYIQYF,TGTGCCAGCAGCCCCAAAAAGGGGTTCGGGTACATTCAGTACTTC
TRBJ2-7,TRBV30,NA,NA,CAFGGYEQYF,TGTGCCTTCGGAGGCTACGAGCAGTACTTC
TRBJ2-1,TRBV4-1,NA,NA,CASSQDARQAFDEQFF,TGCGCCAGCAGCCAAGATGCTAGACAGGCGTTTGATGAGCAGTTCTTC
TRBJ1-5,TRBV10-2,NA,once,CASSDQQFKTAPDSNQPQHF,TGCGCCAGCAGTGACCAGCAATTTAAGACAGCGCCCGATAGCAATCAGCCCCAGCATTTT
TRBJ1-3,TRBV19,NA,NA,CASSTRGFSGNTIYF,TGTGCCAGTAGTACCAGGGGCTTCTCTGGAAACACCATATATTTT
TRBJ2-6,TRBV4-2,TRBD1,NA,CASSPDSVTGTASSGANVLTF,TGTGCCAGCAGCCCGGACTCGGTGACCGGGACAGCGAGCTCTGGGGCCAACGTCCTGACTTTC
TRBJ1-5,TRBV4-3,TRBD1,once,CASSPHPPTGVNQPQHF,TGCGCCAGCAGCCCCCACCCGCCAACAGGGGTCAATCAGCCCCAGCATTTT
TRBJ1-1,TRBV2,TRBD1,few,CASSLLQGAIEAFF,TGTGCCAGCAGTCTACTACAGGGGGCTATTGAAGCTTTCTTT
TRBJ2-5,TRBV5-1,NA,NA,CASRAGGEQETQYF,TGCGCCAGCAGGGCGGGCGGGGAACAAGAGACCCAGTACTTC
TRBJ2-7,TRBV6-1,TRBD1,NA,CASSPGQGTYEQYF,TGTGCCAGCAGCCCGGGACAGGGTACCTACGAGCAGTACTTC
TRBJ1-2,TRBV30,TRBD1,NA,CAWSAGQGNYGYTF,TGTGCCTGGAGCGCGGGACAGGGGAATTATGGCTACACCTTC